This record concerns one T cell receptor (beta chain) sequence. Method: immunoSEQ multiplex PCR; TCRdb's copy keeps in-frame clones and lacks some. The sample records some 50,000 clones, 88% being singletons. The data originate from a study of blood T cell repertoires in COVID-19. Overall study context: The United States, Italy and Spain were the sources of the acute and convalescent COVID-19 samples. T cells, B-cell-depleted T cells, or PBMCs supplied cDNA or gDNA.

V shed 6 bases and J 7 bases; nucleotides not matched to a gene: 13. This CDR3 is built from 15 residues. Germline V gene data show CDR1 as MNHEY and CDR2 as SMNVEV (reference sequence). The genes are TRBV27 and TRBJ1-2; 8 positions agree with TRBD1. The sample was peripheral blood. The clonotype originates from a human donor in a cohort sampled during active COVID-19. CDR3 bases: TGTGCCAGCAGAGGGGGCGGCAGGGGGCATTTTGGCTACACCTTC. This translates into CASRGGGRGHFGYTF.